This entry features one T cell receptor (beta chain) sequence. These data come from a study of shared clonotypes between healthy human individuals. The ends lost 0 bases at V and 2 bases at J; junction bases unmatched: 1. Germline lookup yields CDR1 SGHNT and CDR2 YENEEA. The CDR3 is 15 residues long. Method: immunoSEQ multiplex PCR; TCRdb's copy keeps in-frame clones and lacks some. The profile covers about 120,000 clones, with about 70% appearing a single time and 24% taken by the ten largest. The material sequenced was memory CD8+ T cells sorted from blood. The subset: CD45RO+ cells pooled with CCR7-negative TemRA cells. The chain links TRBV11-3 to TRBJ2-1; the match to TRBD1 covers 7 bases. The receptor's source is a woman younger than 45 in good health. For the CDR3, the DNA is TGTGCCAGCAGCTTAGAAGGGGGCGCCTACAATGAGCAGTTCTTC. This translates into CASSLEGGAYNEQFF.